This is a list of T cell receptor beta chains from one sample in a study of response to subunit inactivated influenza vaccine. Each CDR3 protein is one row after TCRdb ran MiXCR on the RT-PCR reads. The profile covers around 750,000 distinct CDR3 sequences, with over 20% appearing a single time and roughly 10% taken by the ten largest. The material sequenced was PBMCs from blood, taken roughly 5 days after vaccination. These receptors were collected from a man in his fifties or sixties who received an inactivated influenza vaccine. Each CDR3 is given with its conserved first and last residue. The order of the fields is V gene, clone size, D gene, CDR3 length, J gene, CDR3 DNA, CDR3 protein. D genes are given only for firm matches. Clone size is shown for a subset of rows, as once, few, many or a class of expanded clone.

>TRBV3-1|.|TRBD2|15|TRBJ2-5
TGTGCCAGCAGCCGACGGGGACTAGCGGAAGAGACCCAGTACTTC
CASSRRGLAEETQYF
>TRBV5-1|.|TRBD1|17|TRBJ2-2
TGCGCCAGCAGAAACAGACAGGGGGCGCGTAATACCGGGGAGCTGTTTTTT
CASRNRQGARNTGELFF
>TRBV20-1|.|.|14|TRBJ2-2
TGCAGTGCTTCGAGGCTCTCGGACACCGGGGAGCTGTTTTTT
CSASRLSDTGELFF
>TRBV12-3/TRBV12-4|few|.|15|TRBJ1-5
TGTGCCAGCAGCGACACCTCACAGGGCGGCCAGCCCCAGCATTTT
CASSDTSQGGQPQHF
>TRBV5-1|few|.|13|TRBJ2-1
TGCGCCAGCAGCTTGGATCGGGGGTGGGAGCAGTTCTTC
CASSLDRGWEQFF
>TRBV5-6|few|TRBD1|15|TRBJ1-2
TGTGCCAGCAGCCCGGGACAGGGGGCGGCCTATGGCTACACCTTC
CASSPGQGAAYGYTF
>TRBV6-2/TRBV6-3|.|TRBD2|19|TRBJ2-1
TGTGCCAGCAGTTACTCGACGACTAGCGGGAAATATTCCTACAATGAGCAGTTCTTC
CASSYSTTSGKYSYNEQFF
>TRBV5-1|few|.|16|TRBJ2-1
TGCGCCAGCAGCTTGGGGACGAAAAGCTCCTACAATGAGCAGTTCTTC
CASSLGTKSSYNEQFF
>TRBV12-5|.|TRBD2|15|TRBJ2-1
TGTGCTAGTGCTCGACGGGAGGACTCCTACAATGAGCAGTTCTTC
CASARREDSYNEQFF
>TRBV12-3/TRBV12-4|.|TRBD2|17|TRBJ2-7
TGTGCCAGCAGCCTAGATACGAGACTAGCGGGAGTCCACGAGCAGTACTTC
CASSLDTRLAGVHEQYF
>TRBV10-3|.|.|14|TRBJ2-7
TGTGCCATCAAACAAGGCGGTGGGCCCTACGAGCAGTACTTC
CAIKQGGGPYEQYF
>TRBV7-9|.|.|13|TRBJ2-1
TGTGCCAGCAGCTTAAACTACCACAAGGAGCAGTTCTTC
CASSLNYHKEQFF
>TRBV12-3/TRBV12-4|few|.|16|TRBJ2-1
TGTGCCAGCAGTATGGGGGTTAGGGTTCCCTACAATGAGCAGTTCTTC
CASSMGVRVPYNEQFF
>TRBV7-3|.|TRBD1|17|TRBJ2-3
TGTGCCAGCAGCCCCGGACAGGCACTGGAATACACAGATACGCAGTATTTT
CASSPGQALEYTDTQYF
>TRBV3-1|.|.|16|TRBJ2-5
TGTGCCAGCAGCCAAGCCTTCACGAGCTATAGGGGCACCCAGTACTTC
CASSQAFTSYRGTQYF
>TRBV2|.|TRBD2|13|TRBJ2-7
TGTGCCAGCAGTGGTAGCCTAGCGGGCGGGCAGTACTTC
CASSGSLAGGQYF
>TRBV7-3|.|TRBD2|16|TRBJ2-3
TGTGCCAGCAGCTCGGTACTAGCGGGAGAGAGAGATACGCAGTATTTT
CASSSVLAGERDTQYF
>TRBV6-2/TRBV6-3|.|.|15|TRBJ2-1
TGTGCCAGCAGTTATTTCGCCCCAGGGTACAATGAGCAGTTCTTC
CASSYFAPGYNEQFF
>TRBV5-5|.|TRBD2|16|TRBJ2-2
TGTGCCAGCAGCATAAGGACTAGCGGGAGCACCGGGGAGCTGTTTTTT
CASSIRTSGSTGELFF
>TRBV4-2|few|.|15|TRBJ2-2
TGTGCCAGCAGCCAAGCGGTAGGAAACACCGGGGAGCTGTTTTTT
CASSQAVGNTGELFF
>TRBV5-1|.|TRBD1|15|TRBJ2-3
TGCGCCAGCAGCTCCGGGACAGGGCCCACAGATACGCAGTATTTT
CASSSGTGPTDTQYF
>TRBV12-3/TRBV12-4|many|.|12|TRBJ1-3
TGTGCCAGCAGTTCCCTCAGAAACACCATATATTTT
CASSSLRNTIYF
>TRBV4-2|.|TRBD2|15|TRBJ2-5
TGTGCCAGCAGCCAAGATCCCTGGGGAGGGGAGACCCAGTACTTC
CASSQDPWGGETQYF
>TRBV27|.|TRBD1|15|TRBJ2-2
TGTGCCAGCAGTCAACAGACAGGGGCCACCGGGGAGCTGTTTTTT
CASSQQTGATGELFF
>TRBV15|.|TRBD2|15|TRBJ2-1
TGTGCCACCAGCATCTCGGGGCGGGAGGGGAATGAGCAGTTCTTC
CATSISGREGNEQFF
>TRBV29-1|many|TRBD2|14|TRBJ2-1
TGCAGCGACCGCCCTAGCGGGAGGCCCAATGAGCAGTTCTTC
CSDRPSGRPNEQFF